This T cell receptor beta chain originates from a study of T-cell reconstitution after alpha-beta-depleted transplantation in children. The sample holds many counts of this clonotype. Unique molecular identifiers were used to barcode this TCRbeta library. Using its own MiXCR run on the PCR reads, TCRdb lists one record per CDR3 protein. This sample has 190,000 or so distinct CDR3 sequences, with roughly 6.8% found just once. Source: PBMCs from the stem cell graft donor, taken from the stem cell graft. The TCR originated in a human donor who donated a stem cell graft to a child with Wiskott-Aldrich syndrome.

CDR3 protein: CASSPEYLADTQYF. The CDR3 DNA reads TGTGCCAGCAGTCCCGAATACCTAGCAGATACGCAGTATTTT. The chain recombines TRBV6-2 or TRBV6-3 with TRBJ2-3, with D unresolved. Looked up from germline, CDR1 is MNHEY and CDR2 is SVGEGT. V lost 5 bases, J lost 4 bases, and 13 bases lay in between. The CDR3 totals 14 residues.